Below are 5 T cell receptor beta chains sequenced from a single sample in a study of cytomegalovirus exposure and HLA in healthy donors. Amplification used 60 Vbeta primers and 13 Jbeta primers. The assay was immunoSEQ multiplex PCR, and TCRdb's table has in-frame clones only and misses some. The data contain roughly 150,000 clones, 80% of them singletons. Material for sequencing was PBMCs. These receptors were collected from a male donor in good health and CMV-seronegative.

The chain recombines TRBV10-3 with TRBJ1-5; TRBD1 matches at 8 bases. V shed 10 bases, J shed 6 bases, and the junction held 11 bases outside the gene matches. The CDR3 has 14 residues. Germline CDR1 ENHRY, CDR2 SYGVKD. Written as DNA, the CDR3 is TGTGCCACCCATTCGGACAGGGCGGTTCAGCCCCAGCATTTT. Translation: CATHSDRAVQPQHF.

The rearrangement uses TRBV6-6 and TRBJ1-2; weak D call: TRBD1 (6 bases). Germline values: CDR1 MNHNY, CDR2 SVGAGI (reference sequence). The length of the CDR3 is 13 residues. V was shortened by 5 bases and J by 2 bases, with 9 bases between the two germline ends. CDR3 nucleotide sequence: TGTGCCAGCAGTCATGGGACAAACTATGGCTACACCTTC. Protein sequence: CASSHGTNYGYTF.

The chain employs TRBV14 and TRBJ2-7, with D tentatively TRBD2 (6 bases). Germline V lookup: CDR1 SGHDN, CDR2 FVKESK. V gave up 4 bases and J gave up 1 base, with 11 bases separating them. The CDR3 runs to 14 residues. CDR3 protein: CASSPGLTSYEQYF. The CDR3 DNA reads TGTGCCAGCAGCCCGGGACTGACATCCTACGAGCAGTACTTC.

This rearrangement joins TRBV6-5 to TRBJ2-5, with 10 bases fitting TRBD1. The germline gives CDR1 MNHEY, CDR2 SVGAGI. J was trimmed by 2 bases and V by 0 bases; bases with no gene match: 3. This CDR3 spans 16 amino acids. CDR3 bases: TGTGCCAGCAGTTACTCCACGGGACAGGGGCAAGAGACCCAGTACTTC. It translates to CASSYSTGQGQETQYF.

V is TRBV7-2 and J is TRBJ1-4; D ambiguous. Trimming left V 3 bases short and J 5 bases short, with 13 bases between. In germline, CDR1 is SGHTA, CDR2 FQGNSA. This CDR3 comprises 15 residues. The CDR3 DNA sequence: TGTGCCAGCAGCTTCTTAGCACGGAAGAATGAAAAACTGTTTTTT. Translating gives CASSFLARKNEKLFF. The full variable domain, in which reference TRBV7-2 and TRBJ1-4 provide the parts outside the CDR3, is GAGVSQSPSNKVTEKGKDVELRCDPISGHTALYWYRQSLGQGLEFLIYFQGNSAPDKSGLPSDRFSAERTGGSVSTLTIQRTQQEDSAVYLCASSFLARKNEKLFFGSGTQLSVL.